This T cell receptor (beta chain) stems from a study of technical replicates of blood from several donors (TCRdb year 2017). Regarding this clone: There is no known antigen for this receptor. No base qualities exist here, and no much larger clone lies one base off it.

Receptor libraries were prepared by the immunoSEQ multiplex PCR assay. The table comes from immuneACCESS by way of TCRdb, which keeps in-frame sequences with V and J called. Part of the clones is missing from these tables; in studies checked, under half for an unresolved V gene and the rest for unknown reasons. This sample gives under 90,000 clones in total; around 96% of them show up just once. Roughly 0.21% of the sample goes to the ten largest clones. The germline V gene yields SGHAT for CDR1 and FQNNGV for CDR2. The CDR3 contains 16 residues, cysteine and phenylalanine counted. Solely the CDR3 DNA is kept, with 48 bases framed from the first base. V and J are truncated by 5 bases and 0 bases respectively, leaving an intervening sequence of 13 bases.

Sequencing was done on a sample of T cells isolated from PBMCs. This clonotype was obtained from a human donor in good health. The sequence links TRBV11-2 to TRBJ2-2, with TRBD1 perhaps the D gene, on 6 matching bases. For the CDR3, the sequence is CASSVDRPANTGELFF. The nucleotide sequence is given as TGTGCCAGCAGCGTCGACAGGCCCGCGAACACCGGGGAGCTGTTTTTT. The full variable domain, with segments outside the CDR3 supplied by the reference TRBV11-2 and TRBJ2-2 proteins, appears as EAGVAQSPRYKIIEKRQSVAFWCNPISGHATLYWYQQILGQGPKLLIQFQNNGVVDDSQLPKDRFSAERLKGVDSTLKIQPAKLEDSAVYLCASSVDRPANTGELFFGEGSRLTVL.